The entry that follows covers one TCR beta chain sequence. The V and J ends lost 4 bases and 2 bases, in that order; junction bases with no gene match: 5. CDR1 and CDR2 (germline): SNHLY, FYNNEI. The CDR3 covers 14 residues. The data stem from a study of CD8+ T cells in alopecia areata. About the study: Treated patients were dosed with oral tofacitinib, taking 5 to 10 mg twice daily.

cDNA prepared by RNA extraction and subsequent reverse transcription served as the template for sequencing. Clones were sequenced by immunoSEQ multiplex PCR, and TCRdb holds only the in-frame ones, with some missing. In the table there are tens of thousands of clones, 60% to 80% of which are singletons. Specified treatment: oral pan-JAK inhibitor, 5-10 mg twice daily. The TCR originated in a human donor with alopecia areata. The chain joins TRBV2 to TRBJ2-7; 7 nucleotides line up with TRBD2. The material was CD8+ T cells sorted from blood, obtained at approximately week 44, from a patient treated with tofacitinib. The DNA for the CDR3 is TGTGCCAGCAGTGCTAGCGGCCGTGCCTACGAGCAGTACTTC. Translated: CASSASGRAYEQYF.